This TCR beta chain was found in a study of breast tumors, draining lymph nodes, adjacent tissues. Study-wide findings and caveats: Luminal-like breast cancer showed significantly greater tumor-nontumor repertoire similarity than basal-like breast cancer did. Findings are consistent with lymph node origin and intratumoral expansion of most tumor T cells. Data only fit, rather than demonstrated, lymph node origin of most tumor T cells. Tumor repertoires ranked between lymph nodes and nontumor tissue in diversity, with V and J gene preferences.

To note about this clonotype: Its antigen is currently unknown.

The CDR3 covers 17 residues. V lost 0 bases, J lost 6 bases, and 9 bases stayed unmatched. CDR1 DFQATT and CDR2 SNEGSKA come from the germline V gene (reference sequence). Samples came from axillary lymph nodes draining the breast cancer. From the multiplex PCR reads, TCRdb called clonotypes with MiXCR, one entry per CDR3 protein. Altogether 85,000 to 130,000 distinct CDR3 sequences are present, more than 25% being singletons, with the ten largest covering about 6%. The source material was axillary lymph node tissue. The clonotype originates from a female donor with breast cancer. Some clones in this sample may be carry-over from other donors' samples. The chain employs TRBV20-1 and TRBJ2-2, with 11 positions matching TRBD2. CDR3 protein: CSARDARLAGLSGELFF. The CDR3 DNA reads TGCAGTGCTAGAGATGCCCGACTAGCGGGGCTTTCCGGGGAGCTGTTTTTT.